Presented here are 28 T cell receptor beta chains from one specimen sequenced in a study of human T cells and chemical hapten exposure. The time point: patch test 1, 2 weeks after DPC sensitization. The treatment was: therapeutic diphenylcyclopropenone sensitization with weekly scalp DPC. TCRdb recomputed calls from the RACE reads with MiXCR, one row per CDR3 protein. Of about 120,000 distinct CDR3 sequences listed, roughly 13% were seen once; the top ten hold around 0.84%. Sequencing used whole blood, obtained in connection with sensitization to the hapten diphenylcyclopropenone (DPC). These receptors were taken from a man aged 18 to 35 with alopecia areata. Some clones in this sample may be carry-over from other donors' samples.

The CDR3 DNA reads as TGTGCCAGCAGTTTGACCGGGACAGGACCAAATTCACCCCTCCACTTT. It is translated as CASSLTGTGPNSPLHF. The chain uses TRBV28 and TRBJ1-6, with 8 nucleotides matching TRBD1. CDR3 length: 16 residues. CDR1 is MDHEN and CDR2 is SYDVKM in the germline V gene. The trim removed 3 bases at V and 7 bases at J, leaving 8 bases unmatched.

This clonotype appeared a few times. V and J are TRBV7-3 and TRBJ2-7, with 9 bases identical to TRBD1. The germline CDR1 and CDR2 sequences are SGHTA and FQGTGA. The length of the CDR3 is 16 residues. V was pared by 5 bases and J by 4 bases, with 12 bases of the junction left unmatched. The CDR3 region is CASSPLPGQGNYEQYF. The CDR3 DNA sequence: TGTGCCAGCAGCCCCCTACCAGGACAGGGGAATTACGAGCAGTACTTC.

This clonotype was observed a few times. The rearrangement links TRBV25-1 to TRBJ2-1; D tentatively reads TRBD1 or TRBD2 (5 bases each). From germline, CDR1 is MGHDK and CDR2 SYGVNS. CDR3 length equals 15 residues. V lost 3 bases and J 3 bases, leaving 12 bases between the germline ends. Written as DNA, the CDR3 is TGTGCCAGCAGTGATCTCAGGGACCTCTACAATGAGCAGTTCTTC. As protein: CASSDLRDLYNEQFF. The whole variable domain, filled in from reference TRBV25-1 and TRBJ2-1, reads EADIYQTPRYLVIGTGKKITLECSQTMGHDKMYWYQQDPGMELHLIHYSYGVNSTEKGDLSSESTVSRIRTEHFPLTLESARPSHTSQYLCASSDLRDLYNEQFFGPGTRLTVL.

This clonotype was seen more than once but under ten times. The chain links TRBV14 to TRBJ2-5; a weak D match, TRBD2 (5 bases). V gave up 0 bases and J gave up 10 bases, with 12 bases separating them. The CDR3 is 13 amino acids. Germline V gives CDR1 SGHDN, CDR2 FVKESK. The CDR3 region is CASSQEFFRGQYF. The CDR3 DNA reads TGTGCCAGCAGCCAAGAATTCTTCCGGGGCCAGTACTTC.

This clonotype was found a few times. This rearrangement joins TRBV7-9 to TRBJ2-1; D is unclear. The V and J ends lost 2 bases and 7 bases respectively, with 12 bases between them. CDR1 and CDR2 (germline): SEHNR, FQNEAQ (reference sequence). The CDR3 runs to 14 residues. CDR3 in amino acids: CASSLLGYRNEQFF. The DNA of the CDR3 is TGTGCCAGCAGCTTATTGGGGTATAGGAATGAGCAGTTCTTC.

This clonotype was seen ten or more times. This chain uses TRBV20-1 with TRBJ1-1, with D possibly being TRBD1 (5 bases). The V gene's germline CDR1 is DFQATT and CDR2 SNEGSKA (reference sequence). The V and J ends lost 3 bases and 3 bases respectively, with 11 bases between them. This CDR3 region has 13 residues. In nucleotides, the CDR3 is TGCAGTGCTAGGGGCCGAGGGGACACTGAAGCTTTCTTT. This codes for CSARGRGDTEAFF.

V is TRBV28 and J is TRBJ1-1; no clear D. Looked up from germline, CDR1 is MDHEN and CDR2 is SYDVKM. The V and J ends lost 7 bases and 4 bases respectively, with 16 bases between them. The CDR3 runs 14 residues. CDR3 coding DNA: TGTGCCAGCAACAATCGGGGAAAGGGCACTGAAGCTTTCTTT. Protein sequence: CASNNRGKGTEAFF.

In its sample, this clonotype was seen a few times. In nucleotides, the CDR3 is TGTGCCAGCAGTCCGGGACTTCCCGCCATCCATGCAACTAATGAAAAACTGTTTTTT. Residues: CASSPGLPAIHATNEKLFF. J is TRBJ1-4 and V is TRBV6-5, with D possibly matching TRBD1 (5 bases). Germline loops: CDR1 MNHEY, CDR2 SVGAGI. The CDR3 has 19 residues. V lost 5 bases and J lost 0, with 22 bases in between.

This clonotype was found a few times. The chain uses TRBV25-1 and TRBJ1-5; D is possibly TRBD1 (5 bases). Trimming took 2 bases from V and 7 from J, leaving 12 bases between them. This CDR3 has 14 residues. CDR1 and CDR2 from the germline V gene are MGHDK and SYGVNS. CDR3 bases: TGTGCCAGCAGTGAAGGTATAGGGGACCAGCCCCAGCATTTT. Encoded protein: CASSEGIGDQPQHF.

This clonotype has a count of ten or more. V usage is TRBV14 and J usage is TRBJ1-2; maybe TRBD1 (5 bases). Trimming removed 1 base from V and 3 bases from J, with 9 bases in between. Germline CDR1 and CDR2: SGHDN and FVKESK. The CDR3 is 14 amino acids. The CDR3 loop reads CASSQVQGYYGYTF. The CDR3 nucleotides are TGTGCCAGCAGCCAAGTTCAGGGCTACTATGGCTACACCTTC.

This clonotype was seen more than once but under ten times. This chain links TRBV7-6 with TRBJ2-2; 10 positions agree with TRBD1. This CDR3 is built from 16 residues. After removal of 6 bases from V and 0 bases from J, the junction contained 4 bases not matched to a gene. Germline CDR1 SGHVS, CDR2 FNYEAQ. The CDR3 nucleotides read TGTGCCAGCAGTCACGGACAGGGGGCGAACACCGGGGAGCTGTTTTTT. Translation gives CASSHGQGANTGELFF.

This chain connects TRBV7-3 to TRBJ2-1; D may be TRBD1 (5 bases). The CDR3 has 12 amino acids. CDR1 and CDR2 from the germline V gene are SGHTA and FQGTGA. With 1 base removed from V and 13 bases from J, the gap between germline ends came to 11 bases. The CDR3 DNA reads TGTGCCAGCAGCTTAATTGGGGCCGGTCAGTTCTTC. This gives the protein CASSLIGAGQFF.

This chain uses TRBV7-9 with TRBJ2-2; no definite D call. Germline assignment: CDR1 SEHNR and CDR2 FQNEAQ (reference sequence). The CDR3 is 13 amino acids. Trimming left V 3 bases short and J 2 bases short, with 4 bases between. CDR3 loop: CASSFANTGELFF. In nucleotides, the CDR3 is TGTGCCAGCAGCTTTGCAAACACCGGGGAGCTGTTTTTT.

This clonotype was found a few times. J is TRBJ1-1 and V is TRBV7-8, with TRBD1 identical over 7 bases. The CDR3 sequence is 12 residues long. Trimming took 1 base from V and 10 from J; bases not matched to a gene: 3. In germline, CDR1 is SGHVS, CDR2 FQNEAQ. CDR3 nucleotide sequence: TGTGCCAGCAGCTTAGACGCAGGGGGAGCTTTCTTT. Protein sequence: CASSLDAGGAFF.

The rearrangement uses TRBV25-1 and TRBJ2-1; 7 bases are a match to TRBD1. Germline V gene sequence: CDR1 MGHDK, CDR2 SYGVNS. This CDR3 comprises 17 residues. The junction had 8 bases not matched to a gene; V was cut back by 0 bases and J by 3 bases. CDR3 DNA: TGTGCCAGCAGTGAATATACAGGGGCCGGCCGCTACAATGAGCAGTTCTTC. Amino acids: CASSEYTGAGRYNEQFF.

In this sample, this clonotype turned up a few times. This chain uses TRBV3-1 with TRBJ1-3, with D hard to call. V gave up 3 bases and J gave up 0 bases, with 15 bases separating them. Looked up from germline, CDR1 is LGHDT and CDR2 is YNNKEL (reference sequence). The CDR3 sequence is 17 residues long. The DNA of the CDR3 is TGTGCCAGCAGCCAGAAATTCTCACGTCGCTCTGGAAACACCATATATTTT. Encoded protein: CASSQKFSRRSGNTIYF. Supplemented by reference TRBV3-1 and TRBJ1-3, the full variable domain reads DTAVSQTPKYLVTQMGNDKSIKCEQNLGHDTMYWYKQDSKKFLKIMFSYNNKELIINETVPNRFSPKSPDKAHLNLHINSLELGDSAVYFCASSQKFSRRSGNTIYFGEGSWLTVV.

At least ten counts were recorded for this clonotype. The V and J genes are TRBV9 and TRBJ2-7, with D possibly matching TRBD1 (6 bases). The CDR3 runs 13 residues. Deletions cut 2 bases from V and 7 bases from J, with 13 bases between. Germline assignment: CDR1 SGDLS and CDR2 YYNGEE. DNA for the CDR3: TGTGCCAGCAGCGTTGGGTTTAGGGGGGAGCAGTACGTC. Protein sequence: CASSVGFRGEQYV.

This clonotype was seen only a few times. CDR3: CASSLWLAGAKGHTQYF. CDR3 nucleotide sequence: TGTGCCAGCAGCTTATGGCTAGCGGGGGCGAAGGGGCATACGCAGTATTTT. J is TRBJ2-3 and V is TRBV7-2; the match to TRBD2 covers 10 bases. The CDR3 covers 17 residues. Per the germline V gene, CDR1 is SGHTA and CDR2 is FQGNSA. V shed 2 bases, J shed 7 bases, and the junction held 12 bases outside the gene matches.

This sequence joins TRBV12-2 and TRBJ2-1; the table assigns TRBD2, which was not confirmed against the DNA. TRBV12-2 is shown as a pseudogene. The CDR3 has 16 residues. CDR3 loop: CASRFTSGGPLDEQFF. DNA for the CDR3: TGTGCAAGTCGCTTCACTAGCGGGGGGCCCCTCGATGAGCAGTTCTTC.

The rearrangement uses TRBV18 and TRBJ1-2, with TRBD1 as a possible D gene (6 bases). This CDR3 is built from 17 residues. Germline V gene data show CDR1 as KGHSH and CDR2 as LQKENI. V shed 6 bases and J shed 11 bases, with 31 bases lying between them. The CDR3 protein is CASSPSPLGPPTGHYTF. The CDR3 bases are TGTGCCAGCTCGCCAAGCCCTCTCGGGCCCCCCACAGGGCATTACACCTTC. Variable domain in full (rest from reference TRBV18 and TRBJ1-2): NAGVMQNPRHLVRRRGQEARLRCSPMKGHSHVYWYRQLPEEGLKFMVYLQKENIIDESGMPKERFSAEFPKEGPSILRIQQVVRGDSAAYFCASSPSPLGPPTGHYTFGSGTRLTVV.

The chain couples TRBV28 to TRBJ2-1; D not resolved. CDR1 is MDHEN and CDR2 is SYDVKM in the germline V gene. The CDR3 is 12 amino acids. Trimming pared 5 bases from V and 10 bases from J, leaving 12 bases between. The DNA of the CDR3 is TGTGCCAGCAGTCCCCAGGCTGGGGAGCAGTTCTTC. This sequence encodes CASSPQAGEQFF.

This clonotype was recorded at least ten times. The CDR3 region has the DNA TGTGCCAGCAGTCCTCGATATAGCGGACACACAGATACGCAGTATTTT. The encoded protein is CASSPRYSGHTDTQYF. The rearrangement links TRBV12-3 or TRBV12-4 to TRBJ2-3; a weak D match, TRBD2 (6 bases). This CDR3 spans 16 amino acids. The V end was cut by 5 bases, the J end by 2 bases, with 17 bases between.

This clonotype came up a few times. The V call is TRBV5-6, the J call TRBJ1-1; unclear D gene. There are 11 residues in the CDR3. V was shortened by 2 bases and J by 3 bases, with 2 bases between the two germline ends. CDR1 SGHDT and CDR2 YYEEEE come from the germline V gene. CDR3 loop: CASSLYTEAFF. In nucleotides, the CDR3 is TGTGCCAGCAGCTTATACACTGAAGCTTTCTTT. The full variable domain, its missing parts supplied by reference TRBV5-6 and TRBJ1-1, is DAGVTQSPTHLIKTRGQQVTLRCSPKSGHDTVSWYQQALGQGPQFIFQYYEEEERQRGNFPDRFSGHQFPNYSSELNVNALLLGDSALYLCASSLYTEAFFGQGTRLTVV.

This clonotype appeared a few times. The V and J genes are TRBV25-1 and TRBJ1-1; D remains unclear. CDR1 is MGHDK and CDR2 is SYGVNS in the germline V gene. With 6 bases removed from V and 6 bases from J, the gap between germline ends came to 17 bases. The CDR3 runs 14 residues. In nucleotides, the CDR3 is TGTGCCAGCAGCGACCACGCGCGGCACCCTGAAGCTTTCTTT. This gives the protein CASSDHARHPEAFF.

To note about this clonotype: A much larger clone sits a single nucleotide away, making a read error possible. The chain links TRBV27 to TRBJ1-1; the D is unclear. V gave up 7 bases and J gave up 4 bases, with 7 bases separating them. Germline-derived CDR1 and CDR2 are MNHEY and SMNVEV (reference sequence). The CDR3 has 11 residues. This CDR3 reads CASNLGTEAFF. CDR3 in DNA: TGTGCCAGCAATCTGGGCACTGAAGCTTTCTTT.

This clonotype came up many times. This chain joins TRBV13 and TRBJ1-1, with D tentatively TRBD1 (5 bases). The CDR3 has 12 amino acids. V was trimmed by 4 bases and J by 7 bases, leaving 10 bases between them. Germline loops: CDR1 PRHDT, CDR2 FYEKMQ (reference sequence). CDR3 DNA: TGTGCCAGCAGCTGGTTGGGGGGTGAAGCTTTCTTT. It codes for CASSWLGGEAFF.

This clonotype was observed a handful of times. V is TRBV11-2 and J is TRBJ1-6; maybe TRBD1 (6 bases). V lost 4 bases to trimming and J lost 4 bases, with 11 bases between them. The CDR3 has 15 residues. Per germline, CDR1 SGHAT and CDR2 FQNNGV. CDR3: CASSSPGHYNSPLHF. The CDR3 nucleotides are TGTGCCAGCAGCTCACCGGGACATTATAATTCACCCCTCCACTTT.

This clonotype has only one observation. V usage is TRBV7-2 and J usage is TRBJ2-1; 8 bases fit TRBD2. The V segment lost 5 bases and the J segment 8 bases; nucleotides outside the gene matches: 11. In germline, CDR1 is SGHTA, CDR2 FQGNSA. This CDR3 comprises 15 residues. CDR3: CASSPTPSGFDEQFF. For the CDR3, the DNA is TGTGCCAGCAGCCCAACGCCTAGCGGGTTTGATGAGCAGTTCTTC.